The 11 T cell receptor beta chains listed next were all sequenced from one sample in a study of low-dose radiotherapy and immunotherapy resistance in tumors. Primers targeting TRAV and TRBV primed first-strand cDNA, covering alpha and beta chains. It was with a constant-region primer and a V-primer adapter that TCRs were amplified over about 20 PCR cycles. TCRdb itself ran the reads through MiXCR, one entry per CDR3 protein. The sample contains about 30,000 distinct CDR3 sequences, approximately 54% of which appear only once. The time point is: after trial treatment. The treatment was: LDRT plus nivolumab, ipilimumab, low-dose cyclophosphamide and aspirin (RACIN trial). The sequencing here drew on PBMCs, taken after low-dose radiotherapy plus immunotherapy. These receptor sequences come from a male donor with gallbladder cancer.

Turning to this clonotype: No DNA is shown, since the ends of the CDR3 on it are uncertain; the CDR3 is the one TCRdb lists. This sequence joins TRBV5-1 and TRBJ2-2; no check of the table's D call, TRBD2, against the DNA was made. From its first to its last residue, the CDR3 has 16 amino acids. The germline V gene has CDR1 SGHRS and CDR2 YFSETQ. CDR3 in amino acids: CASSRTSDLTGELFFF.

By share of the sample, this clonotype is medium-sized. The chain uses TRBV10-3 and TRBJ2-1; D unresolved. V shed 2 bases and J shed 5 bases, with 7 bases lying between them. This CDR3 region has 13 residues. Germline CDR1 and CDR2: ENHRY and SYGVKD. CDR3 sequence: CAISESRDNEQFF. The DNA for the CDR3 is TGTGCCATCAGTGAGAGCCGCGACAATGAGCAGTTCTTC.

This clonotype was seen only once. The genes are TRBV6-1 and TRBJ2-5, with 9 bases fitting TRBD1. The CDR3 spans 14 residues. Germline V gives CDR1 MNHNS, CDR2 SASEGT. Germline trimming cut 11 bases from V and 1 base from J; bases unmatched to any gene: 8. CDR3 DNA: TGTGCCTCACAGGGGGCTCGTCTCCAAGAGACCCAGTACTTC. As protein: CASQGARLQETQYF.

Notes on this clonotype: A far larger clone is off by one base, so a read error is likely. The chain links TRBV12-2 to TRBJ1-1; the table calls TRBD1, which could not be checked here. TRBV12-2 is recorded as a pseudogene. The length of the CDR3 is 15 residues. The CDR3 DNA follows: TGTGCCAGCAGGACCCGGACAGGGACGAACACTGAAGCTTTCTTT. Amino acids: CASRTRTGTNTEAFF.

This clonotype has a count of ten or more. The chain couples TRBV6-5 to TRBJ2-7; D ambiguous. CDR3 length equals 13 residues. Germline V CDR1 and CDR2: MNHEY, SVGAGI. With 5 bases removed from V and 3 bases from J, the gap between germline ends came to 11 bases. CDR3 nucleotide sequence: TGTGCCAGCAGTGTAGGCAGGAGCTACGAGCAGTACTTC. Protein sequence: CASSVGRSYEQYF.

The CDR3 sequence: CASSRRVLQGNDFF. The CDR3 nucleotides read TGTGCCAGCAGTCGCCGTGTACTACAGGGTAACGATTTCTTT. The V call is TRBV28, the J call TRBJ1-1, with a tentative D call TRBD1 (6 bases). Germline V CDR1 and CDR2: MDHEN, SYDVKM. The CDR3 loop spans 14 amino acids. Trimming removed 5 bases from V and 13 bases from J, with 23 bases in between. The whole variable domain, filled in from reference TRBV28 and TRBJ1-1, reads DVKVTQSSRYLVKRTGEKVFLECVQDMDHENMFWYRQDPGLGLRLIYFSYDVKMKEKGDIPEGYSVSREKKERFSLILESASTNQTSMYLCASSRRVLQGNDFFGQGTRLTVV.

This sequence joins TRBV28 and TRBJ1-5, with D possibly matching TRBD1 (5 bases). Germline V gene data show CDR1 as MDHEN and CDR2 as SYDVKM. The CDR3 is 16 amino acids. Trimming pared 2 bases from V and 0 bases from J, leaving 11 bases between. The CDR3 DNA reads as TGTGCCAGCAGTTTACCGGGGGACTATAGCAATCAGCCCCAGCATTTT. Its protein product is CASSLPGDYSNQPQHF. Variable domain in full (rest from reference TRBV28 and TRBJ1-5): DVKVTQSSRYLVKRTGEKVFLECVQDMDHENMFWYRQDPGLGLRLIYFSYDVKMKEKGDIPEGYSVSREKKERFSLILESASTNQTSMYLCASSLPGDYSNQPQHFGDGTRLSIL.

This clonotype was seen repeatedly, ten times or more. This chain connects TRBV7-9 to TRBJ2-5; D unresolved. V was shortened by 3 bases and J by 5 bases, with 10 bases between the two germline ends. Germline lookup yields CDR1 SEHNR and CDR2 FQNEAQ (reference sequence). The CDR3 has 13 amino acids. The CDR3 DNA follows: TGTGCCAGCAGCTTGGTCCAGGCGGAGACCCAGTACTTC. Encoded protein: CASSLVQAETQYF.

V is TRBV2 and J is TRBJ2-7; D remains unclear. The germline V gene has CDR1 SNHLY and CDR2 FYNNEI. The CDR3 consists of 12 residues. Trimming pared 6 bases from V and 5 bases from J, leaving 11 bases between. The CDR3 spells CASRVSLHEQYF. In nucleotides, the CDR3 is TGTGCCAGCAGAGTCTCGCTCCACGAGCAGTACTTC.

V and J are TRBV5-1 and TRBJ2-5; TRBD2 might be the D (6 bases). CDR1 is SGHRS, CDR2 YFSETQ, per germline. V was clipped by 1 base and J by 5 bases, with 9 bases between them. The CDR3 length is 13 residues. The CDR3 region has the DNA TGCGCCAGCAGCTTGACGGCGGGGGAGACCCAGTACTTC. This encodes CASSLTAGETQYF.

This clonotype is labeled medium-sized. V gene TRBV27 combines with J gene TRBJ2-1; D ambiguous. The V and J ends lost 2 bases and 9 bases respectively, with 8 bases between them. The CDR3 totals 12 residues. CDR1 and CDR2 from the germline V gene are MNHEY and SMNVEV (reference sequence). The CDR3 reads CASSLDGREQFF. CDR3 in DNA: TGTGCCAGCAGTTTAGATGGCCGTGAGCAGTTCTTC.